Sequencing of this T cell receptor (beta chain) was carried out in a study of cytomegalovirus exposure and HLA in healthy donors. General study results and limits: Usually a TCR sequence was rare, but some public TCRs were found in many donors. High specificity and sensitivity for cytomegalovirus status were reported for the classifier.

Remarks on this clone: Its target is not known.

V shed 1 base and J shed 5 bases, with 14 bases lying between them. Looked up from germline, CDR1 is SGHNT and CDR2 is YENEEA. This CDR3 spans 15 amino acids. Here immunoSEQ multiplex PCR was the method, and the copy in TCRdb shows in-frame clones only, minus some. The sample yields more than 250,000 clones, just over 85% seen once. The donors were in the 120-subject validation cohort, distinct from the roughly 700-subject first cohort. The J gene is TRBJ1-2, the V gene TRBV11-3; no clear D. The receptor was derived from a woman younger than 35 in good health and CMV-seronegative. Sequenced sample: PBMCs. The CDR3 region is CASSLAPGRDYGYTF. For the CDR3, the DNA is TGTGCCAGCAGCTTAGCACCAGGCCGAGATTATGGCTACACCTTC.